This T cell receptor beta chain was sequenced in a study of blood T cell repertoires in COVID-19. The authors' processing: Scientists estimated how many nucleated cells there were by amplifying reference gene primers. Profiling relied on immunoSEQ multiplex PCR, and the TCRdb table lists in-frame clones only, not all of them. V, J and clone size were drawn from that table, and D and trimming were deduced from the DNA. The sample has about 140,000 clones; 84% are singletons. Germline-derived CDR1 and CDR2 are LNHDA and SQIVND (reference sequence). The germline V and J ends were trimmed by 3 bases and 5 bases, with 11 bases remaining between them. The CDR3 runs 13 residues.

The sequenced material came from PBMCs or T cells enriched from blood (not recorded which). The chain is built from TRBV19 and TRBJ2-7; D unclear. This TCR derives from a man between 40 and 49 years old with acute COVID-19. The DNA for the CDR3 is TGTGCCAGTAGTATTGAAATATCAGACGAGCAGTACTTC. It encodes CASSIEISDEQYF.